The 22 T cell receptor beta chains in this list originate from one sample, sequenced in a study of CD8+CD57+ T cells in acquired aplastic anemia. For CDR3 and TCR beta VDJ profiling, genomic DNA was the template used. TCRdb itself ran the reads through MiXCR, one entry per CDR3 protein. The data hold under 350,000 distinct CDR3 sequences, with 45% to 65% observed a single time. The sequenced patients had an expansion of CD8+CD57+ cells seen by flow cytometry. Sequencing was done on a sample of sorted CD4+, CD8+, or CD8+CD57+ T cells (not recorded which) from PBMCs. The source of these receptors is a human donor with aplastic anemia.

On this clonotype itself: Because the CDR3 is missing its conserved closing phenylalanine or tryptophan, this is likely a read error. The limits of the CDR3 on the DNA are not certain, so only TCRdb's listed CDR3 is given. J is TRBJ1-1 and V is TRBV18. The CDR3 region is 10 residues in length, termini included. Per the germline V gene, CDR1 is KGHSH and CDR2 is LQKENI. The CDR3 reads CASSQLAGTS.

The DNA for the CDR3 is TGTGCCAGCAGTTCCCAGACATTCTTCTACGAGCAGTACTTC. Translating it yields CASSSQTFFYEQYF. The chain joins TRBV2 to TRBJ2-7, with D uncertain. Germline V gives CDR1 SNHLY, CDR2 FYNNEI. This CDR3 contains 14 residues. Trimming left V 5 bases short and J 3 bases short, with 14 bases between.

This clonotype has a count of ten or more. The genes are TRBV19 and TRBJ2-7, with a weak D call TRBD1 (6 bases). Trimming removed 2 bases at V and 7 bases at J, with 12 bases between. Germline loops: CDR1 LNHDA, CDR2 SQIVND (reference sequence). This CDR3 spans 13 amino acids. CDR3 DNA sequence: TGTGCCAGTAGTATACAGGGGTTCGGGGAGCAGTACTTC. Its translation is CASSIQGFGEQYF.

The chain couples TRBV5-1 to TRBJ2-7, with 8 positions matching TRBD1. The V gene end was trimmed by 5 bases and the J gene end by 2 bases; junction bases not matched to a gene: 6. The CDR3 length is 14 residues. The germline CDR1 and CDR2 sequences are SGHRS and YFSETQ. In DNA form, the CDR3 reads TGCGCCAGCAGTTCGGGACAGGCGACCTACGAGCAGTACTTC. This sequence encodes CASSSGQATYEQYF.

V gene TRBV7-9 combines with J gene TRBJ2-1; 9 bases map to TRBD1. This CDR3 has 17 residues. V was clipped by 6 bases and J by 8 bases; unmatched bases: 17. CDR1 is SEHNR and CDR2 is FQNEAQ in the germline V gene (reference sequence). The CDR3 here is CASRPLEPGQGIHEQFF. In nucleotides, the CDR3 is TGTGCCAGCAGACCGTTAGAACCGGGACAGGGAATTCATGAGCAGTTCTTC.

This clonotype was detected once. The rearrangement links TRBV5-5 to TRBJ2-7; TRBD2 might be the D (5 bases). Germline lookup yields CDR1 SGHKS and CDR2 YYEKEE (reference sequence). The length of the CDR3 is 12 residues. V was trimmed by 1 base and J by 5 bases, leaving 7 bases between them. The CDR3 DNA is TGTGCCAGCAGCTTGTACGGGGACGAGCAGTACTTC. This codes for CASSLYGDEQYF.

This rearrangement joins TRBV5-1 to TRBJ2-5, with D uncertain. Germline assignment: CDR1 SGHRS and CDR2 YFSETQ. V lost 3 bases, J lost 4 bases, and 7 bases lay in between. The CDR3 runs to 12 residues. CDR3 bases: TGCGCCAGCAGCTCCCAAAGAGAGACCCAGTACTTC. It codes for CASSSQRETQYF.

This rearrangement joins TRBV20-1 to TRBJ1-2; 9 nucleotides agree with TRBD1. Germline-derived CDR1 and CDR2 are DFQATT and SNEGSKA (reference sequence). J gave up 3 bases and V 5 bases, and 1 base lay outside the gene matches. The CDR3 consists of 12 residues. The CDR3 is CSARQGDYGYTF. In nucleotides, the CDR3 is TGCAGTGCTCGACAGGGGGACTATGGCTACACCTTC.

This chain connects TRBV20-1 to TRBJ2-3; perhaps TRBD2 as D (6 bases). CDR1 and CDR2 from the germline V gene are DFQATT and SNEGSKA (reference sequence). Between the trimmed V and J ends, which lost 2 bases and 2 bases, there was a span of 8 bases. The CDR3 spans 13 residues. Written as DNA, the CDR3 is TGCAGTGCTAGAATACTAGCCACAGATACGCAGTATTTT. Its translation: CSARILATDTQYF.

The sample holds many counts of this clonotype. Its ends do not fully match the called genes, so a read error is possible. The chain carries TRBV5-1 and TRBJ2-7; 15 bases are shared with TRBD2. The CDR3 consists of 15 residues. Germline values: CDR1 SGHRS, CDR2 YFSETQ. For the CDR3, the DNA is TGCGCCAGCAGCTGGACTAGCGGGAGGGCCTATGAGCAGTACTTC. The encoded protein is CASSWTSGRAYEQYF.

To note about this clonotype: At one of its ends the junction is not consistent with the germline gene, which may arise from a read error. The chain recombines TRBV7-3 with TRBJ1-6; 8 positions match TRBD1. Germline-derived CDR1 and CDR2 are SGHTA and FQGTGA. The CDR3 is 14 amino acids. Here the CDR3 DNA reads TGTGCCAGCAGCTCGCAGGGGGCTAATTCACCCCTCCGCTTT. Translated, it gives CASSSQGANSPLRF.

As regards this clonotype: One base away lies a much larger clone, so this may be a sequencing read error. CDR3 nucleotide sequence: TGTGCCAGCAGTCCGTTGACCACTAAGTATGGCTACACCTTC. Residues: CASSPLTTKYGYTF. The chain carries TRBV27 and TRBJ1-2, with D unresolved. The V gene's germline CDR1 is MNHEY and CDR2 SMNVEV (reference sequence). The CDR3 length is 14 residues.

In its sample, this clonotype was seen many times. Here the CDR3 DNA reads TGTGCCATCAGTGGGTCAGGCTACGAGCAGTACTTC. Translation: CAISGSGYEQYF. The V gene is TRBV10-3, the J gene TRBJ2-7; D unclear. CDR1 is ENHRY and CDR2 is SYGVKD in the germline V gene. V lost 4 bases, J lost 3 bases, and 7 bases lay in between. The CDR3 length is 12 residues.

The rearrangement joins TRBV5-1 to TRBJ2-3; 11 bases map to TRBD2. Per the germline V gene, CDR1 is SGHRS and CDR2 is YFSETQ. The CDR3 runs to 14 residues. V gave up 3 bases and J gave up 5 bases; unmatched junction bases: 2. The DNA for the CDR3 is TGCGCCAGCAGCTCAACTAGCGGGGGAGATACGCAGTATTTT. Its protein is CASSSTSGGDTQYF.

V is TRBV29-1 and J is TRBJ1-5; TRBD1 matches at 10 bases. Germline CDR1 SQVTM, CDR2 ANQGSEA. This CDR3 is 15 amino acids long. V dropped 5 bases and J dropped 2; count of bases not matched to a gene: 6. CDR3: CSVRTGGGGNQPQHF. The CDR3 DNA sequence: TGCAGCGTTAGGACAGGGGGTGGGGGCAATCAGCCCCAGCATTTT.

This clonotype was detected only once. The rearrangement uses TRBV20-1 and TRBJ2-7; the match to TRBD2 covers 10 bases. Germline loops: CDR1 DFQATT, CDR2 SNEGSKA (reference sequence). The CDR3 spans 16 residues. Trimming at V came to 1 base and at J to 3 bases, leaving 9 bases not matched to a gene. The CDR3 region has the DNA TGCAGTGCTAGAGTTTGGCTAGCGGGAGTTATCTACGAGCAGTACTTC. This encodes CSARVWLAGVIYEQYF.

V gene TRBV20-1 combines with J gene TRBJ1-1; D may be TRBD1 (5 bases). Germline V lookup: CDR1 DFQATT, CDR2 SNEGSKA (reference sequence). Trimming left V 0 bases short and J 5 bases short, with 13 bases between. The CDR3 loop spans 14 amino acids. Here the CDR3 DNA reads TGCAGTGCTAGAGATGGAGAGGGGTGGACTGAAGCTTTCTTT. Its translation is CSARDGEGWTEAFF.

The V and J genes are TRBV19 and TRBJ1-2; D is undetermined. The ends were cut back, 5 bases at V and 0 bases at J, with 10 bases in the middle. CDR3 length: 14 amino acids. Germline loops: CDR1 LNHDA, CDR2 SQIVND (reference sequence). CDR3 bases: TGTGCCAGTAGTGGTGGGAAGACTAACTATGGCTACACCTTC. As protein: CASSGGKTNYGYTF. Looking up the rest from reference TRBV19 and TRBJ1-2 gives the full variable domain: DGGITQSPKYLFRKEGQNVTLSCEQNLNHDAMYWYRQDPGQGLRLIYYSQIVNDFQKGDIAEGYSVSREKKESFPLTVTSAQKNPTAFYLCASSGGKTNYGYTFGSGTRLTVV.

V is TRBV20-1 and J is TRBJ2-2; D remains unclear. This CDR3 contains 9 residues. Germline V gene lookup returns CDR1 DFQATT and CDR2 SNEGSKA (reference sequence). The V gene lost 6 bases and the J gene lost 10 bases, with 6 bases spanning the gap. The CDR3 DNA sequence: TGCAGTGCCCCGGAGGAGCTGTTTTTT. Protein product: CSAPEELFF.

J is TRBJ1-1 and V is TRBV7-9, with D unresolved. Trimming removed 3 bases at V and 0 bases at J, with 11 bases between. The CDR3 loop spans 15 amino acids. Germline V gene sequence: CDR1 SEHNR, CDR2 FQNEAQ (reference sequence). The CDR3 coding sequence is TGTGCCAGCAGCTTCTCCGGACGCATGAACACTGAAGCTTTCTTT. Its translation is CASSFSGRMNTEAFF.

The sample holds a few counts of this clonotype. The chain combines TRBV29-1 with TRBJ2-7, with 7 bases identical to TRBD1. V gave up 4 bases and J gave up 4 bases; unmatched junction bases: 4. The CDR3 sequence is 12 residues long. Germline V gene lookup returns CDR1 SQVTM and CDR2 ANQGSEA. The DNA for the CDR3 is TGCAGCGTTGGCAGGGGGACATACGAGCAGTACTTC. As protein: CSVGRGTYEQYF.

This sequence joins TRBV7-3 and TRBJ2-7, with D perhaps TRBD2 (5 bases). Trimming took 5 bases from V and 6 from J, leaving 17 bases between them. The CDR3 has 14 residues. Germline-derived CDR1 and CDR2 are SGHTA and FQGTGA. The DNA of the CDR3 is TGTGCCAGCAGCGTGCTAGCTCCCGTCGGCGAGCAGTACTTC. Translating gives CASSVLAPVGEQYF.